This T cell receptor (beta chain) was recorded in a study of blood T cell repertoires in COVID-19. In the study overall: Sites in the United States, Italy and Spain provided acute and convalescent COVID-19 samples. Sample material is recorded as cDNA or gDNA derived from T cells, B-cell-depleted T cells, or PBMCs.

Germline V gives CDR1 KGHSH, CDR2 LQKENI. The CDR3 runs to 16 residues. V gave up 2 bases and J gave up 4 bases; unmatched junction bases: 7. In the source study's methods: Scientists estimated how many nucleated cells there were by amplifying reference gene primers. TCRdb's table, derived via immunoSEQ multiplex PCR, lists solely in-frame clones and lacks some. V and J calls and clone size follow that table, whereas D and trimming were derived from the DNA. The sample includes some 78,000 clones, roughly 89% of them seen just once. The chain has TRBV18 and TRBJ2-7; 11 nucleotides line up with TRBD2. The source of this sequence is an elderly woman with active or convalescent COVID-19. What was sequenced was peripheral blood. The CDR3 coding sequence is TGTGCCAGCTCACCAAGGCGGCTAGCGGGAGGTTACGAGCAGTACTTC. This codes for CASSPRRLAGGYEQYF. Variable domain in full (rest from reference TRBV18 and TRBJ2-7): NAGVMQNPRHLVRRRGQEARLRCSPMKGHSHVYWYRQLPEEGLKFMVYLQKENIIDESGMPKERFSAEFPKEGPSILRIQQVVRGDSAAYFCASSPRRLAGGYEQYFGPGTRLTVT.